One and the same sample provided the 10 T cell receptor beta chains below, sequenced in a study of blood T cells in healthy people across ages. Primed by a sample-barcoded 5' primer and a J-beta primer mix, a second PCR proceeded for 7 to 11 cycles. Using its own MiXCR run on the 5' RACE reads, TCRdb lists one record per CDR3 protein. Of some 750,000 distinct CDR3 sequences in the sample, over 20% were seen once. The material sequenced was blood. The receptors shown here come from a man between 65 and 85 years old in good health.

The chain employs TRBV20-1 and TRBJ1-2; no reliable D call. This CDR3 is built from 11 residues. Per germline, CDR1 DFQATT and CDR2 SNEGSKA (reference sequence). V lost 5 bases and J lost 6, with 10 bases in between. As DNA, the CDR3 is TGCAGTGCTTCCGCCCCGGATGGCTACACCTTC. Amino acids: CSASAPDGYTF.

Notes on this clonotype: A read error may produce the germline difference seen at one junction end. CDR3 sequence (DNA): TGTGCCAGCAGTTTAGACGGCGGGAGTCCCTATAATGAGCAGTTCTTC. Amino acid sequence: CASSLDGGSPYNEQFF. The rearrangement joins TRBV12-3 or TRBV12-4 to TRBJ2-1; 7 positions match TRBD2. The CDR3 is 16 amino acids.

This chain joins TRBV18 and TRBJ2-3; 13 bases map to TRBD2. The CDR3 loop spans 18 amino acids. CDR1 and CDR2 (germline): KGHSH, LQKENI. V lost 1 base and J lost 0; bases outside the gene matches: 4. The CDR3 DNA reads as TGTGCCAGCTCACCACTGGGGACTAGCGGGGTCAGCACAGATACGCAGTATTTT. Translating it yields CASSPLGTSGVSTDTQYF.

The CDR3 region has the DNA TGTGCCAGCAGCGCAGCGGGACTTCATTCTGATACGCAGTATTTT. It is translated as CASSAAGLHSDTQYF. The chain links TRBV5-5 to TRBJ2-3; 7 positions match TRBD2. J was trimmed by 6 bases and V by 4 bases; bases with no gene match: 11. The length of the CDR3 is 15 residues. Germline V gene data show CDR1 as SGHKS and CDR2 as YYEKEE (reference sequence). Looking up the rest from reference TRBV5-5 and TRBJ2-3 gives the full variable domain: DAGVTQSPTHLIKTRGQQVTLRCSPISGHKSVSWYQQVLGQGPQFIFQYYEKEERGRGNFPDRFSARQFPNYSSELNVNALLLGDSALYLCASSAAGLHSDTQYFGPGTRLTVL.

This clonotype was seen a handful of times. This chain uses TRBV29-1 with TRBJ2-1; 12 positions agree with TRBD2. The length of the CDR3 is 15 residues. CDR1 and CDR2 from the germline V gene are SQVTM and ANQGSEA. J was trimmed by 7 bases and V by 0 bases; bases with no gene match: 4. The CDR3 region has the DNA TGCAGCGTTGAAGACCTAGCGGGAGGGTGGAATGAGCAGTTCTTC. Its protein is CSVEDLAGGWNEQFF.

This clonotype was recorded a few times. This rearrangement joins TRBV3-1 to TRBJ2-7; unclear D gene. The CDR3 runs to 14 residues. In germline, CDR1 is LGHDT, CDR2 YNNKEL (reference sequence). V lost 1 base to trimming and J lost 2 bases, with 9 bases between them. The CDR3 region is CASSQVPRAYEQYF. In DNA, the CDR3 is TGTGCCAGCAGCCAAGTTCCTCGAGCCTACGAGCAGTACTTC.

This clonotype was detected many times. J is TRBJ2-5 and V is TRBV9; D possibly corresponds to TRBD2 (6 bases). Germline loops: CDR1 SGDLS, CDR2 YYNGEE. V was clipped by 4 bases and J by 4 bases, with 14 bases between them. CDR3 length: 14 amino acids. The CDR3: CASSTAVGGETQYF. The CDR3 DNA is TGTGCCAGCAGCACAGCGGTGGGAGGAGAGACCCAGTACTTC.

This clonotype was detected a few times. V gene TRBV5-1 combines with J gene TRBJ2-5; D might be TRBD2 (6 bases). The J call is uncertain, as TRBJ2-1 better fits the DNA end. There are 15 residues in the CDR3. Per germline, CDR1 SGHRS and CDR2 YFSETQ. CDR3 nucleotide sequence: TGCGCCAGCAGCTTGGGATCGGGAGCAGGGTATGAGCAGTTCTTC. It encodes CASSLGSGAGYEQFF.

CDR3 bases: TGCAGCGTTGAAGATCAAGGACTAGACACTGAAGCTTTCTTT. This codes for CSVEDQGLDTEAFF. The rearrangement uses TRBV29-1 and TRBJ1-1, with unresolved D. Germline assignment: CDR1 SQVTM and CDR2 ANQGSEA. The CDR3 has 14 amino acids. Trimming removed 0 bases from V and 3 bases from J, with 11 bases in between.

The gene calls are TRBV12-3 or TRBV12-4 and TRBJ2-4, with 10 bases fitting TRBD2. CDR3 size: 13 residues. J gave up 5 bases and V 8 bases, and 3 bases lay outside the gene matches. CDR3 DNA sequence: TGTGCCAGCCTGACTAGCGGGCAAAACATTCAGTACTTC. Amino acids: CASLTSGQNIQYF.